Presented here are 11 T cell receptor beta chains from one specimen sequenced in a study of beta chain features in type 1 diabetes. The study, taken as a whole, reports: For Type 1 diabetes patients, all four CD4+ subsets carried TCRB CDR3s that were moderately but significantly shorter.

The study reverse transcribed the entire isolated RNA, so it sequenced expressed TCRB transcripts. The protocol was immunoSEQ multiplex PCR, while the TCRdb copy is restricted to in-frame clones and leaves out a portion. The data show about 27,000 clones, around 54% seen once. These receptors have no known antigen. The specimen sequenced was Tregs from blood. The source of these receptors is a woman aged 18-29 years with type 1 diabetes.

The chain recombines TRBV29-1 with TRBJ2-5; 10 positions match TRBD2. The germline gives CDR1 SQVTM, CDR2 ANQGSEA. This CDR3 has 14 amino acids. The trim removed 6 bases at V and 4 bases at J, leaving 8 bases unmatched. CDR3 sequence: CSVSSGRERETQYF. In DNA form, the CDR3 reads TGCAGCGTGTCGAGCGGGAGGGAACGAGAGACCCAGTACTTC. Based on the CDR3 plus reference TRBV29-1 and TRBJ2-5, the full variable domain is SAVISQKPSRDICQRGTSLTIQCQVDSQVTMMFWYRQQPGQSLTLIATANQGSEATYESGFVIDKFPISRPNLTFSTLTVSNMSPEDSSIYLCSVSSGRERETQYFGPGTRLLVL.

The rearrangement uses TRBV6-4 and TRBJ2-2; 13 bases agree with TRBD2. With V trimmed by 6 bases and J by 5 bases, 3 bases remained unmatched. The CDR3 has 15 amino acids. Germline-derived CDR1 and CDR2 are MRHNA and SNTAGT. CDR3 residues: CASSGLAGVTGELFF. The CDR3, as DNA: TGTGCCAGCAGCGGACTAGCGGGAGTGACCGGGGAGCTGTTTTTT.

The V and J genes are TRBV7-9 and TRBJ1-2, with D perhaps matching TRBD1 (6 bases). CDR3 size: 14 residues. CDR1 and CDR2 (germline): SEHNR, FQNEAQ (reference sequence). V was clipped by 5 bases and J by 4 bases, with 14 bases between them. The CDR3 is CASSAGEGSYGYTF. The CDR3, as DNA: TGTGCCAGCAGCGCAGGGGAAGGGAGCTATGGCTACACCTTC. Combining the CDR3 with reference TRBV7-9 and TRBJ1-2 gives the whole variable domain DTGVSQNPRHKITKRGQNVTFRCDPISEHNRLYWYRQTLGQGPEFLTYFQNEAQLEKSRLLSDRFSAERPKGSFSTLEIQRTEQGDSAMYLCASSAGEGSYGYTFGSGTRLTVV.

Relative to its sample, this clone is medium-sized (0.01 to 0.1%). V is TRBV7-2 and J is TRBJ2-1; D is unclear. The germline CDR1 and CDR2 sequences are SGHTA and FQGNSA. V gave up 4 bases and J gave up 6 bases, with 4 bases separating them. The CDR3 extends over 11 amino acids. The CDR3 coding sequence is TGTGCCAGCAGCTCTTTCAATGAGCAGTTCTTC. As protein: CASSSFNEQFF. Drawing the rest from reference TRBV7-2 and TRBJ2-1, the complete variable domain is GAGVSQSPSNKVTEKGKDVELRCDPISGHTALYWYRQSLGQGLEFLIYFQGNSAPDKSGLPSDRFSAERTGGSVSTLTIQRTQQEDSAVYLCASSSFNEQFFGPGTRLTVL.

The rearrangement joins TRBV19 to TRBJ1-1; 7 positions match TRBD1. Trimming cost V 2 bases and J 1 base; bases outside gene matches: 13. CDR3 size: 18 residues. Germline loops: CDR1 LNHDA, CDR2 SQIVND (reference sequence). CDR3 loop: CASSIPQGRNPRNTEAFF. CDR3 DNA sequence: TGTGCCAGTAGTATACCACAGGGGAGAAATCCCAGGAACACTGAAGCTTTCTTT.

This clone appeared once. The chain combines TRBV7-9 with TRBJ1-6; tentative D call: TRBD1 (5 bases). The V end was cut by 5 bases, the J end by 5 bases, with 13 bases between. The CDR3 sequence is 15 residues long. Per the germline V gene, CDR1 is SEHNR and CDR2 is FQNEAQ (reference sequence). CDR3 bases: TGTGCCAGCAGCGCCCGACAGATGGATAATTCACCCCTCCACTTT. Translated: CASSARQMDNSPLHF.

The DNA for the CDR3 is TGTGCCAGCAGCCCCCGAGGGGGGGACACTGAAGCTTTCTTT. This codes for CASSPRGGDTEAFF. The genes are TRBV5-4 and TRBJ1-1; tentative D call: TRBD1 (6 bases). V was cut by 4 bases and J by 3 bases, with 13 bases left in between. This CDR3 is 14 amino acids long. Germline assignment: CDR1 SGHNT and CDR2 YYREEE (reference sequence).

This clone was detected once. The J gene is TRBJ1-3, the V gene TRBV7-2; possibly TRBD1 for D (6 bases). V gave up 10 bases and J gave up 2 bases, with 15 bases separating them. CDR3 size: 14 residues. Per the germline V gene, CDR1 is SGHTA and CDR2 is FQGNSA. CDR3 protein: CATKPDRPGNTIYF. The CDR3 DNA follows: TGTGCCACCAAACCGGACAGACCTGGAAACACCATATATTTT.

The chain has TRBV4-3 and TRBJ1-2; 7 bases fit TRBD1. With 1 base clipped from V and 0 bases from J, the junction kept 2 bases outside the gene matches. Germline CDR1 and CDR2: LGHNA and YSLEER. The CDR3 runs to 15 residues. In DNA form, the CDR3 reads TGCGCCAGCAGCCAAGCGGGGACAGCTAACTATGGCTACACCTTC. Residues: CASSQAGTANYGYTF.

The chain has TRBV2 and TRBJ2-1; D might be TRBD1 (5 bases). V lost 7 bases and J lost 2, with 9 bases in between. The CDR3 runs 13 residues. CDR1 SNHLY and CDR2 FYNNEI come from the germline V gene. CDR3: CASKGRTYNEQFF. The CDR3 DNA is TGTGCCAGCAAGGGGCGGACCTACAATGAGCAGTTCTTC. Supplemented by reference TRBV2 and TRBJ2-1, the full variable domain reads EPEVTQTPSHQVTQMGQEVILRCVPISNHLYFYWYRQILGQKVEFLVSFYNNEISEKSEIFDDQFSVERPDGSNFTLKIRSTKLEDSAMYFCASKGRTYNEQFFGPGTRLTVL.

This clone turned up a few times. The chain joins TRBV30 to TRBJ2-3; maybe TRBD1 (6 bases). CDR3 length: 13 amino acids. V was trimmed by 2 bases and J by 5 bases, leaving 11 bases between them. Germline V gives CDR1 GTSNPN, CDR2 SVGIG (reference sequence). In nucleotides, the CDR3 is TGTGCCTGGAGTATATCGACAGGAGATACGCAGTATTTT. This sequence encodes CAWSISTGDTQYF.